The source of this T cell receptor (beta chain) is a study of blood T cell repertoires in COVID-19. Study in general: Both acute and convalescent COVID-19 samples were obtained from the United States, Italy and Spain. PBMCs, B-cell-depleted T cells, or T cells were the source of the cDNA or gDNA that made up the material.

The V gene end was trimmed by 5 bases and the J gene end by 4 bases; junction bases not matched to a gene: 6. The CDR3 spans 15 residues. Germline-derived CDR1 and CDR2 are SGHNT and YENEEA. Assay: immunoSEQ multiplex PCR; the TCRdb copy retains only in-frame clones and omits some. The repertoire holds 430,000 or so clones, with 85% to 90% as singletons. The Seattle patients, enrolled during active infection, were followed longitudinally. This clone occurred a few times. The chain joins TRBV11-3 to TRBJ2-1; 9 nucleotides line up with TRBD2. The origin of this receptor is a man aged 18 to 30 with COVID-19, enrolled during active disease. Sequencing was performed on peripheral blood. Written as DNA, the CDR3 is TGTGCCAGCAGCAGGGCGGCGGGAGGGTACAATGAGCAGTTCTTC. Translating gives CASSRAAGGYNEQFF.